This T cell receptor beta chain was captured in a study of T cell responses to AZD1222 COVID-19 vaccine. The CDR3 sequence is 14 residues long. V lost 8 bases to trimming and J lost 4 bases; unmatched junction nucleotides: 8. From germline, CDR1 is LNHDA and CDR2 SQIVND (reference sequence). The method was immunoSEQ multiplex PCR; TCRdb's version includes in-frame clones alone and lacks a portion of them. The sample lists over 75,000 clones, roughly 90% seen once, with under 4% in the top ten. This chain uses TRBV19 with TRBJ1-3, with 7 bases fitting TRBD1. This sample comprised peripheral blood, obtained on day 0 of AZD1222 vaccination. This receptor was taken from an adult in good health. CDR3 nucleotides: TGTGCCAGTCAGACAGGGTCCTCCGGAAACACCATATATTTT. This translates into CASQTGSSGNTIYF.